This T cell receptor beta chain was captured in a study of cytomegalovirus exposure and HLA in healthy donors. The study, taken as a whole, reports: Data from an earlier analysis indicated that most TCR beta V segments were productive either about 90% or about 30% of the time.

This CDR3 contains 14 residues. Germline values: CDR1 MNHEY, CDR2 SVGAGI. After removal of 4 bases from V and 5 bases from J, the junction contained 5 bases not matched to a gene. PCR primers comprised 60 Vbeta and 13 Jbeta primers. Some clones are missing from TCRdb's copy, which holds only in-frame ones; the method was immunoSEQ multiplex PCR. Found here are about 140,000 clones, less than 85% of them singletons; the top ten hold about 1.5%. Of note for this clone: Its antigen is currently unknown.

This sequence originates from a man aged 40-49 years in good health and CMV-seronegative. This chain links TRBV6-5 with TRBJ1-1, with 9 bases lining up with TRBD1. The sequenced sample was PBMCs. CDR3 sequence: CASSFTGGQTEAFF. CDR3 DNA: TGTGCCAGCAGTTTTACAGGGGGCCAGACTGAAGCTTTCTTT.